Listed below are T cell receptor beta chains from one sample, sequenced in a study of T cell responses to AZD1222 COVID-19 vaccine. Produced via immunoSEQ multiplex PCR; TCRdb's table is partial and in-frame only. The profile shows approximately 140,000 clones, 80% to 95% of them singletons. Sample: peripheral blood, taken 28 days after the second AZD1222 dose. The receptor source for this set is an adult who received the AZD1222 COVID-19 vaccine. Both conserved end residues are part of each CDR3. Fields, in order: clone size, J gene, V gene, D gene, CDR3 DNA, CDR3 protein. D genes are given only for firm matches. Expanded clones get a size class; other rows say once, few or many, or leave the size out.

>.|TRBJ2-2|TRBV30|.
TGTGCCTGGAGTGGGCAGAATTTTTACACCGGGGAGCTGTTTTTT
CAWSGQNFYTGELFF
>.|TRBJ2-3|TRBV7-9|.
TGTGCCAGCAGCGCATCGGGAGCCTTAGATACGCAGTATTTT
CASSASGALDTQYF
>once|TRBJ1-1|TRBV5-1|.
TGCGCCAGCAGCTTTACGGGCGAGGCGAACACTGAAGCTTTCTTT
CASSFTGEANTEAFF
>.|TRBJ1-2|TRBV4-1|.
TGCGCCAGCAGCCAAGGGGGCAGGGGCAGCTATGGCTACACCTTC
CASSQGGRGSYGYTF
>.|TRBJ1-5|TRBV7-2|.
TGTGCCAGCAGCCCTACGGGAGTGTATCAGCCCCAGCATTTT
CASSPTGVYQPQHF
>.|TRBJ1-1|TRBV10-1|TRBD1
TGCGCCAGCAGTGAGCAGGCGACAGGGGGTGAAGCTTTCTTT
CASSEQATGGEAFF
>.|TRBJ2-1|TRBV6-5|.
TGTGCCAGCAGTCGCCCACCTAACAATGAGCAGTTCTTC
CASSRPPNNEQFF
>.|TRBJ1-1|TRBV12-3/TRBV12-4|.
TGTGCCAGCAGTTTGGAGGGGACTGAAGCTTTCTTT
CASSLEGTEAFF
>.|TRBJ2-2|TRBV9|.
TGTGCCAGCAGCGGAACCCTGAACACCGGGGAGCTGTTTTTT
CASSGTLNTGELFF
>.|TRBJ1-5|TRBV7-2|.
TGTGCCAGCACCCAAAAACGGGGTGATCAGCCCCAGCATTTT
CASTQKRGDQPQHF
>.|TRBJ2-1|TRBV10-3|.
TGTGCCATCAGTGAGATGGTTAGCGTAAGTGAGCAGTTCTTC
CAISEMVSVSEQFF
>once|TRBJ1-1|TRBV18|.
TGTGCCAGCTCACCACGAGAGGGTGAAGCTTTCTTT
CASSPREGEAFF
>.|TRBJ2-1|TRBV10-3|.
TGTGCCATCAGTCGTGGGGCGGACAATGAGCAGTTCTTC
CAISRGADNEQFF
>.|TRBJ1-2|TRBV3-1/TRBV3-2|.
TGTGCCAGCAGCCTTGCCGGGCACGACTATGGCTACACCTTC
CASSLAGHDYGYTF
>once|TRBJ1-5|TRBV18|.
TGTGCCAGCTCACCGGGAGAGGGCAATCAGCCCCAGCATTTT
CASSPGEGNQPQHF
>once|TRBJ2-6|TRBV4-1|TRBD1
TGCGCCAGCAGCCAAATCCCGGGTAGGACAGGGTATTTCTCCGGGGCCAACGTCCTGACTTTC
CASSQIPGRTGYFSGANVLTF
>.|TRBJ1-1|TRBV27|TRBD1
TGTGCCAGCAGGCGACAGGGAGGGGCTGAAGCTTTCTTT
CASRRQGGAEAFF